This record covers a single TCR beta chain. This clonotype has just a few counts. The clone's antigen remains unknown. Base qualities are missing; no much larger clone stands one base away. Only healthy Caucasian donors were included. The twin cohort consisted of three pairs of female monozygotic twins, all aged 18 to 29 years. The RNA used for TCR libraries was isolated from peripheral blood mononuclear cells. This sample is part of a study of identical twins (TCRdb year 2016). Concerning the study at large: To test whether fetal clonotypes persist, the study used deep sequencing on TCR alpha and beta repertoires from monozygotic twins, unrelated adults of various ages, and cord blood. To rule out contamination, replicate twin experiments were performed at different times with different library preparation protocols. Broader findings and caveats from the paper: Because the same donors could not be followed over many years, the conclusions relied on cross-sectional statistical analysis. Compared with coincidental sharing between unrelated individuals, out-of-frame TCR alpha sequences shared between twins showed an excess of sequences with low generation probability. A weaker excess of twin sharing was found in beta out-of-frame sequences because the signal-to-noise ratio was lowered by fewer shared sequences. Zero-insertion analyses could be partly confounded by invariant T cells such as MAIT and iNKT, though diverse VJ usage argued against such confounding for most clonotypes. Fewer insertions were carried by abundant cord blood beta clonotypes, a similar but weaker trend appeared in young adult naive repertoires, and no such trend appeared in memory repertoires. Out-of-frame TCR alpha sharing in monozygotic twins was systematically underestimated by recombination models, whereas sharing between unrelated individuals was in agreement with the recombination models.

The trim is 3 bases for V and 0 bases for J, with a gap of 12 bases between the germline ends. Looking up the germline V gene yields CDR1 SGDLS and CDR2 YYNGEE. The CDR3 has 16 amino acids, counting the end cysteine and phenylalanine. The entry retains the CDR3 DNA only, 48 bases that are in frame from base 1. The method was 5' RACE. The reads were generated on an Illumina HiSeq 2000. Template switching added a universal primer binding site, and the final cDNA carried a unique molecular identifier that allowed TCR cDNA molecules to be counted accurately. Specific primers in the conserved constant-segment region were used to synthesize first-strand cDNA for TCR alpha and beta chains. To control for contamination, each cDNA library was double barcoded with a SMART-Mk sample barcode plus Illumina barcodes. TruSeq adapter sequences, together with Illumina sample barcodes, were added in two successive PCR steps. Sequencing of the TCR alpha and beta cDNA libraries was done on the Illumina HiSeq platform using custom primers. The study's processing was this. MiGEC processed the raw reads to extract unique molecular identifiers, while MiXCR was used to determine the CDR3 positions. For each individual, recombination models were inferred using an EM algorithm with the repgenHMM and IGoR tools. The tcR package in R was used for shared clonotype analysis, with sharing normalized by the product of cloneset sizes. To study raw recombination without the effects of thymic and clonal selection, out-of-frame nonproductive sequences were analyzed. In-frame beta chains were kept once TCRdb had trimmed the public reads at Q25 with fastp and called clones with MiXCR. Each CDR3 protein appears once, grouped with its most common genes and DNA. TCRdb, not the original authors, processed these V and J calls. The sample contains under 1 million distinct CDR3 sequences, about 12% of them found a single time. The ten most abundant clones make up about 1.5% of the sample.

The same sample was also studied in work on yellow fever vaccine responses in identical twins. The second publication reports: According to the authors, in identical twins the way T cells responded to vaccination appeared partly convergent and partly personalized. Focusing on identical twins, the study followed the T cell clones that responded to the vaccine, and did so with precision.

The sequencing input was PBMCs. Recombination linked TRBV9 to TRBJ2-2, with a tentative D gene TRBD1 over 6 matching bases. The sequence was obtained from a woman younger than 30 in good health. The nucleotide sequence reads TGTGCCAGCAGCGGGGGGCCCAACGCGAACACCGGGGAGCTGTTTTTT. Its translation reads: CASSGGPNANTGELFF.